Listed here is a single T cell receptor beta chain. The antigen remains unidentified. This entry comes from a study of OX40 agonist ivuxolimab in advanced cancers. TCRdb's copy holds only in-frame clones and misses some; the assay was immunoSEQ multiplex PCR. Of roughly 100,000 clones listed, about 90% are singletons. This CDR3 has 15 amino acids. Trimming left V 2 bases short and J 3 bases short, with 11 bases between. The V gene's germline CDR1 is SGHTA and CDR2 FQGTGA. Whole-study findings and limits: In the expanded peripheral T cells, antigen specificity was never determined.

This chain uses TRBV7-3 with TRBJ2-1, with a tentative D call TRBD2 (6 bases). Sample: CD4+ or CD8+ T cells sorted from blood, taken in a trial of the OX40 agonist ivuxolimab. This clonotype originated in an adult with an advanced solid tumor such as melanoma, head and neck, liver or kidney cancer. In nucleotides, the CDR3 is TGTGCCAGCAGCTTATTCCCGGGAGACTACAATGAGCAGTTCTTC. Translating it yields CASSLFPGDYNEQFF.